This TCR beta chain was found in a study of T cells after yellow fever vaccination. Overall study context: In the case of low-cell-number fractions, SMART-Seq v4 Ultra Low Input was used for preparation.

Concerning this clonotype: Its target is not known.

The study's findings and limits: Most primary-vaccination clones reappeared after the booster (approximately 95% CD4, 88% CD8).

5'RACE template switching generated TCR cDNA, adding a universal primer site and UMIs. TCRdb used MiXCR to reprocess the 5' RACE reads, holding one entry per CDR3 protein. Of some 500,000 distinct CDR3 sequences detected, roughly 14% appear once; the ten largest clones hold over 12%. V was clipped by 0 bases and J by 0 bases, with 9 bases between them. The CDR3 has 16 amino acids. CDR1 and CDR2 (germline): LNHNV, YYDKDF (reference sequence). This TCR derives from a man aged 30-40 years who received the YFV17D yellow fever vaccine. The starting material was PBMCs, obtained on the day of the yellow fever booster vaccination. This chain joins TRBV15 and TRBJ2-1, with D possibly being TRBD1 or TRBD2 (5 bases each). CDR3 protein: CATSREAGSSYNEQFF. In DNA form, the CDR3 reads TGTGCCACCAGCAGAGAGGCAGGGAGCTCCTACAATGAGCAGTTCTTC.